This TCR beta chain was found in a study of cytomegalovirus exposure and HLA in healthy donors. Study observations and caveats: Upon later analysis, TCR association rates were observed to vary by HLA locus, being highest for DRB1 and lowest for HLA-C.

The PCR employed 60 Vbeta primers together with 13 Jbeta primers. The table came from immunoSEQ multiplex PCR; TCRdb's copy has only in-frame clones and leaves some out. The table records some 250,000 clones, over 80% of them present only once. V shed 2 bases and J shed 10 bases, with 17 bases lying between them. The CDR3 length is 14 residues. In germline, CDR1 is MGHDK, CDR2 SYGVNS. On this clone: Its matching antigen is unknown.

Donors counted as nominally healthy when sampled, yet unrecorded immune exposures were likely. The rearrangement joins TRBV25-1 to TRBJ1-2; TRBD1 is a possible D gene (5 bases). Sequences were obtained from PBMCs. This receptor was taken from a woman in her forties in good health and CMV-seropositive. The CDR3 region is CASSEHPTDTYYTF. DNA for the CDR3: TGTGCCAGCAGTGAACACCCTACGGACACTTACTACACCTTC.